Listed below are T cell receptor beta chains from one sample, sequenced in a study of graft-versus-host responses after intestinal transplantation. Method: immunoSEQ multiplex PCR; TCRdb's copy keeps in-frame clones and lacks some. The sample lists 50,000 or so clones, roughly 91% occurring once. The material sequenced was PBMCs, taken more than 750 days after a first intestinal transplant, on the day of a second. These receptors were collected from a human patient who received an intestinal transplant, so some T cells may come from the graft donor. The CDR3 runs from the conserved cysteine through the conserved F or W. The D gene is left open where the match is weak. Some rows mark clone size as missing; the rest say once, few, many or name a class of expanded clone.

CDR3aa: CASSSNYNEQFF
CDR3nt: TGCGCCAGCAGCTCGAACTACAATGAGCAGTTCTTC
v_gene: TRBV5-1
d_gene: .
abundance: .
j_gene: TRBJ2-1

CDR3aa: CASTRDRAGDTQYF
CDR3nt: TGTGCCAGCACCAGGGACAGGGCAGGCGATACGCAGTATTTT
v_gene: TRBV7-3
d_gene: TRBD1
abundance: .
j_gene: TRBJ2-3

CDR3aa: CASSPRQSTDTQYF
CDR3nt: TGTGCCAGCAGCCCTAGACAGTCCACAGATACGCAGTATTTT
v_gene: TRBV11-3
d_gene: .
abundance: .
j_gene: TRBJ2-3

CDR3aa: CASSPIWLAPQETQYF
CDR3nt: TGTGCCAGCAGTCCAATTTGGCTAGCGCCACAAGAGACCCAGTACTTC
v_gene: TRBV27
d_gene: .
abundance: .
j_gene: TRBJ2-5

CDR3aa: CASSLYDNYNEQFF
CDR3nt: TGTGCCAGCAGCCTATATGACAACTACAATGAGCAGTTCTTC
v_gene: TRBV5-6
d_gene: .
abundance: .
j_gene: TRBJ2-1

CDR3aa: CATSDSVYSEQFF
CDR3nt: TGTGCCACCTCCGATTCCGTTTATAGCGAGCAGTTCTTC
v_gene: TRBV6-1
d_gene: .
abundance: .
j_gene: TRBJ2-1

CDR3aa: CSVETGQGKYF
CDR3nt: TGCAGCGTTGAAACAGGACAGGGCAAGTACTTC
v_gene: TRBV29-1
d_gene: TRBD1
abundance: .
j_gene: TRBJ2-7

CDR3aa: CASNNFKVKYF
CDR3nt: TGTGCCAGCAATAATTTCAAAGTTAAGTACTTC
v_gene: TRBV6-1
d_gene: .
abundance: once
j_gene: TRBJ2-5

CDR3aa: CSAREGEQYF
CDR3nt: TGCAGCGCCCGCGAGGGCGAGCAGTACTTC
v_gene: TRBV29-1
d_gene: .
abundance: once
j_gene: TRBJ2-7

CDR3aa: CASSYRETQYF
CDR3nt: TGTGCCAGCAGTTACCGCGAGACCCAGTACTTC
v_gene: TRBV6-5
d_gene: .
abundance: .
j_gene: TRBJ2-5

CDR3aa: CASSEAPSLSQPQHF
CDR3nt: TGTGCCAGCAGTGAAGCACCCAGCCTCTCCCAGCCCCAGCATTTT
v_gene: TRBV6-1
d_gene: .
abundance: .
j_gene: TRBJ1-5

CDR3aa: CAWRLGGPSYEQYF
CDR3nt: TGTGCCTGGAGGCTGGGGGGACCTTCCTACGAGCAGTACTTC
v_gene: TRBV30
d_gene: .
abundance: .
j_gene: TRBJ2-7

CDR3aa: CATSSERLSGANYGYTF
CDR3nt: TGTGCCACCAGCAGCGAGAGGTTGAGCGGAGCTAACTATGGCTACACCTTC
v_gene: TRBV15
d_gene: .
abundance: .
j_gene: TRBJ1-2

CDR3aa: CASSYSPRYTIYF
CDR3nt: TGTGCCAGCAGCTACAGTCCCCGATACACCATATATTTT
v_gene: TRBV7-8
d_gene: .
abundance: .
j_gene: TRBJ1-3

CDR3aa: CASSNQGRSNQPQHF
CDR3nt: TGTGCCAGCAGTAACCAGGGAAGGAGCAATCAGCCCCAGCATTTT
v_gene: TRBV2
d_gene: .
abundance: .
j_gene: TRBJ1-5

CDR3aa: CASSATSSKNIQYF
CDR3nt: TGTGCCAGCAGCGCGACTAGCTCCAAAAACATTCAGTACTTC
v_gene: TRBV21-1
d_gene: .
abundance: .
j_gene: TRBJ2-4

CDR3aa: CASSQGYSNQPQHF
CDR3nt: TGTGCCAGCTCACAGGGATATAGCAATCAGCCCCAGCATTTT
v_gene: TRBV6-6
d_gene: .
abundance: once
j_gene: TRBJ1-5

CDR3aa: CASSQEAGGPNEQFF
CDR3nt: TGTGCCAGCAGCCAAGAAGCGGGGGGGCCCAATGAGCAGTTCTTC
v_gene: TRBV4-2
d_gene: TRBD2
abundance: .
j_gene: TRBJ2-1

CDR3aa: CAISESGWSGNQPQHF
CDR3nt: TGTGCCATCAGTGAGTCGGGGTGGAGTGGCAATCAGCCCCAGCATTTT
v_gene: TRBV10-3
d_gene: .
abundance: once
j_gene: TRBJ1-5

CDR3aa: CASRPSQRGELFF
CDR3nt: TGTGCCAGCAGACCCTCGCAGCGCGGGGAGCTGTTTTTT
v_gene: TRBV28
d_gene: .
abundance: .
j_gene: TRBJ2-2

CDR3aa: CASSLSRTGELFF
CDR3nt: TGTGCCAGCAGTTTATCCCGTACCGGGGAGCTGTTTTTT
v_gene: TRBV27
d_gene: .
abundance: .
j_gene: TRBJ2-2

CDR3aa: CASRLLEASYEQYF
CDR3nt: TGTGCCAGCCGTCTTCTGGAGGCTTCCTACGAGCAGTACTTC
v_gene: TRBV6-1
d_gene: .
abundance: .
j_gene: TRBJ2-7

CDR3aa: CASSPDRSYQPQHF
CDR3nt: TGTGCCAGCAGTCCGGACAGGTCGTATCAGCCCCAGCATTTT
v_gene: TRBV27
d_gene: TRBD1
abundance: .
j_gene: TRBJ1-5

CDR3aa: CASSWGTSPNEQFF
CDR3nt: TGTGCCAGCAGTTGGGGCACTAGCCCCAATGAGCAGTTCTTC
v_gene: TRBV7-3
d_gene: .
abundance: .
j_gene: TRBJ2-1

CDR3aa: CASSTTGSEQYF
CDR3nt: TGTGCCAGCAGCACGACAGGGAGCGAGCAGTACTTC
v_gene: TRBV21-1
d_gene: .
abundance: few
j_gene: TRBJ2-7

CDR3aa: CAWSAGLEAFF
CDR3nt: TGTGCCTGGAGTGCAGGGTTGGAAGCTTTCTTT
v_gene: TRBV30
d_gene: .
abundance: .
j_gene: TRBJ1-1

CDR3aa: CASSPRGNTEAFF
CDR3nt: TGTGCCAGCAGCCCTAGGGGGAACACTGAAGCTTTCTTT
v_gene: TRBV5-4
d_gene: .
abundance: .
j_gene: TRBJ1-1

CDR3aa: CASSSRGLGQPQHF
CDR3nt: TGTGCCAGCAGCTCCAGGGGTTTAGGTCAGCCCCAGCATTTT
v_gene: TRBV11-3
d_gene: .
abundance: .
j_gene: TRBJ1-5

CDR3aa: CASSAGGLQETQYF
CDR3nt: TGCGCCAGCAGCGCCGGAGGCCTCCAAGAGACCCAGTACTTC
v_gene: TRBV5-1
d_gene: .
abundance: .
j_gene: TRBJ2-5

CDR3aa: CAWSVGQGGTEAFF
CDR3nt: TGTGCCTGGAGTGTAGGCCAGGGGGGCACTGAAGCTTTCTTT
v_gene: TRBV30
d_gene: TRBD1
abundance: .
j_gene: TRBJ1-1

CDR3aa: CAWAYGEETQYF
CDR3nt: TGTGCCTGGGCCTATGGGGAAGAGACCCAGTACTTC
v_gene: TRBV30
d_gene: .
abundance: .
j_gene: TRBJ2-5

CDR3aa: CASSPRGGYQETQYF
CDR3nt: TGTGCCAGCTCACCACGCGGGGGATACCAAGAGACCCAGTACTTC
v_gene: TRBV18
d_gene: TRBD2
abundance: .
j_gene: TRBJ2-5

CDR3aa: CASSLDGLASNEQFF
CDR3nt: TGTGCCAGCAGCTTGGACGGACTAGCGTCCAATGAGCAGTTCTTC
v_gene: TRBV13
d_gene: TRBD2
abundance: once
j_gene: TRBJ2-1

CDR3aa: CASSLTGRGTEAFF
CDR3nt: TGTGCCAGCAGTTTGACAGGGCGAGGGACTGAAGCTTTCTTT
v_gene: TRBV6-6
d_gene: TRBD1
abundance: .
j_gene: TRBJ1-1

CDR3aa: CASRPGPKMNTEAFF
CDR3nt: TGTGCCAGCCGGCCGGGACCGAAAATGAACACTGAAGCTTTCTTT
v_gene: TRBV6-5
d_gene: .
abundance: .
j_gene: TRBJ1-1

CDR3aa: CASSLEVQGENTGELFF
CDR3nt: TGCGCCAGCAGCCTTGAGGTTCAGGGGGAGAACACCGGGGAGCTGTTTTTT
v_gene: TRBV4-1
d_gene: TRBD1
abundance: .
j_gene: TRBJ2-2

CDR3aa: CASNNAGSGARELFF
CDR3nt: TGTGCCAGCAACAACGCCGGGTCCGGGGCCCGGGAGCTGTTTTTT
v_gene: TRBV6-5
d_gene: .
abundance: .
j_gene: TRBJ2-2

CDR3aa: CASSRGGSENIQYF
CDR3nt: TGTGCCAGCAGCCGAGGCGGCAGCGAAAACATTCAGTACTTC
v_gene: TRBV7-3
d_gene: .
abundance: .
j_gene: TRBJ2-4

CDR3aa: CASAESVGELFF
CDR3nt: TGTGCCAGTGCAGAAAGCGTGGGGGAGCTGTTTTTT
v_gene: TRBV27
d_gene: .
abundance: .
j_gene: TRBJ2-2

CDR3aa: CASSLSEGRTEAFF
CDR3nt: TGTGCCAGCAGTTTATCAGAGGGCCGCACTGAAGCTTTCTTT
v_gene: TRBV27
d_gene: .
abundance: .
j_gene: TRBJ1-1

CDR3aa: CASSPRDRGAYNEQFF
CDR3nt: TGTGCCAGCAGCCCTAGGGACAGGGGAGCCTACAATGAGCAGTTCTTC
v_gene: TRBV13
d_gene: TRBD1
abundance: .
j_gene: TRBJ2-1

CDR3aa: CASSYSARSYEQYF
CDR3nt: TGTGCCAGCAGTTATAGCGCGAGAAGTTACGAGCAGTACTTC
v_gene: TRBV6-5
d_gene: .
abundance: .
j_gene: TRBJ2-7

CDR3aa: CASSRVGYEQYF
CDR3nt: TGTGCCAGCAGTCGGGTGGGCTACGAGCAGTACTTC
v_gene: TRBV2
d_gene: .
abundance: .
j_gene: TRBJ2-7

CDR3aa: CASTVAGAGANVLTF
CDR3nt: TGTGCTAGCACCGTAGCGGGAGCCGGGGCCAACGTCCTGACTTTC
v_gene: TRBV7-7
d_gene: TRBD2
abundance: .
j_gene: TRBJ2-6

CDR3aa: CASSLRQGANSNQPQHF
CDR3nt: TGTGCCAGCAGCTTGAGACAGGGGGCGAATAGCAATCAGCCCCAGCATTTT
v_gene: TRBV5-8
d_gene: TRBD1
abundance: .
j_gene: TRBJ1-5

CDR3aa: CASSLRSSGKGDTQYF
CDR3nt: TGTGCCAGCAGCTTAAGGTCTAGCGGGAAGGGAGATACGCAGTATTTT
v_gene: TRBV7-3
d_gene: TRBD2
abundance: .
j_gene: TRBJ2-3

CDR3aa: CASSLRAGGASDTQYF
CDR3nt: TGTGCCAGCAGCTTAAGAGCGGGAGGTGCGTCAGATACGCAGTATTTT
v_gene: TRBV7-6
d_gene: TRBD2
abundance: once
j_gene: TRBJ2-3

CDR3aa: CASSLRREGPHGELFF
CDR3nt: TGTGCCAGCAGCTTAAGGCGGGAGGGCCCTCACGGGGAGCTGTTTTTT
v_gene: TRBV7-3
d_gene: TRBD2
abundance: .
j_gene: TRBJ2-2

CDR3aa: CASSSGLVHNEQFF
CDR3nt: TGCGCCAGCAGTTCCGGACTCGTACACAATGAGCAGTTCTTC
v_gene: TRBV5-1
d_gene: .
abundance: .
j_gene: TRBJ2-1

CDR3aa: CASSLQGGSYEQYF
CDR3nt: TGTGCCAGCAGCCTACAGGGGGGCTCCTACGAGCAGTACTTC
v_gene: TRBV7-9
d_gene: TRBD1
abundance: .
j_gene: TRBJ2-7